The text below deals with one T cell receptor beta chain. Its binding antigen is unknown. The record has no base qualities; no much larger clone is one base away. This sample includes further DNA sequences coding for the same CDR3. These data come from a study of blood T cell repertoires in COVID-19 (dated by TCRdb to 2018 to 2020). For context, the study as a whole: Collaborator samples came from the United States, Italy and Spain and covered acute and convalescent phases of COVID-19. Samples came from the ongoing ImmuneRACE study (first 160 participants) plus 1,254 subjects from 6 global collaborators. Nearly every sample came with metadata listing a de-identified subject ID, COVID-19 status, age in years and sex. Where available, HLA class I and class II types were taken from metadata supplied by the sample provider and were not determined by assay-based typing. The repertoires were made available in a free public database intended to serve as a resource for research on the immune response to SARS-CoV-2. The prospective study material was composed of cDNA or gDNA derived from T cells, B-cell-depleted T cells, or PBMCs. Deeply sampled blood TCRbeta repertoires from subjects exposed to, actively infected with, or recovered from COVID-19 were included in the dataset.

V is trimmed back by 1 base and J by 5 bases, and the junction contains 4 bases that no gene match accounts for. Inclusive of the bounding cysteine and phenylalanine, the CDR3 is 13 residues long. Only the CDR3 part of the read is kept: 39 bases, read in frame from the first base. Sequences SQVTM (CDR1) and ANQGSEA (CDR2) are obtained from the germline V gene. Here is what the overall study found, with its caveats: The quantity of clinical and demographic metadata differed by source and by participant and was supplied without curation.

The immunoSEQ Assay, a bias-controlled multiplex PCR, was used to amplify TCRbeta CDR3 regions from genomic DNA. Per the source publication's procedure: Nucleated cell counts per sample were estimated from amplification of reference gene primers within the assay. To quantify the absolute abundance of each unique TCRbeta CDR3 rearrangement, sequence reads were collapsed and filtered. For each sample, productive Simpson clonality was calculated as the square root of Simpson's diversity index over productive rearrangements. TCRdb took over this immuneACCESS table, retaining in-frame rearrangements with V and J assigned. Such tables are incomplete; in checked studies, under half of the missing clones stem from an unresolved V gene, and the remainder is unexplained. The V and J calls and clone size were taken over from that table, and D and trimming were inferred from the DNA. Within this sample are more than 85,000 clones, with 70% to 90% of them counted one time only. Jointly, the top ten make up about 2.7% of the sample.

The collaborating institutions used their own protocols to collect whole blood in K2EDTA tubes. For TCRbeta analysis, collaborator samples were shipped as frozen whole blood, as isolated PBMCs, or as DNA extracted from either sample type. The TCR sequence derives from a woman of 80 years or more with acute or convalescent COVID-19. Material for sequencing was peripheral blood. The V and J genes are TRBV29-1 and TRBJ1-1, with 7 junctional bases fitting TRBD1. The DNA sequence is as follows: TGCAGCGTTGAAGGACAGGGAGGTACTGAAGCTTTCTTT. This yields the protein CSVEGQGGTEAFF.